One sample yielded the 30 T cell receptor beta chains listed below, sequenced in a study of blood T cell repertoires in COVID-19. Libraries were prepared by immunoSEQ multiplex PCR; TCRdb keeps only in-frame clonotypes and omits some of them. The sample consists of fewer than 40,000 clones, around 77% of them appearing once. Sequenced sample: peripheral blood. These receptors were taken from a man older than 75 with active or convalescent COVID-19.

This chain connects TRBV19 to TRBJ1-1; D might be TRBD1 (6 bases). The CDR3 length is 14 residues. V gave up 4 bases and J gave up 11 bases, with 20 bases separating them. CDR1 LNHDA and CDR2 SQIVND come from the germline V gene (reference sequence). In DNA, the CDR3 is TGTGCCAGTAGTACCCCGGACAGAGGCAGTTCGGCTTTCTTT. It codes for CASSTPDRGSSAFF.

CDR3 protein: CASSPTTHEQFF. CDR3 nucleotides: TGTGCCAGCAGCCCGACTACACATGAGCAGTTCTTC. The rearrangement links TRBV11-2 to TRBJ2-1; a weak D match, TRBD2 (5 bases). The ends were cut back, 5 bases at V and 8 bases at J, with 10 bases in the middle. Germline lookup yields CDR1 SGHAT and CDR2 FQNNGV. This CDR3 has 12 amino acids.

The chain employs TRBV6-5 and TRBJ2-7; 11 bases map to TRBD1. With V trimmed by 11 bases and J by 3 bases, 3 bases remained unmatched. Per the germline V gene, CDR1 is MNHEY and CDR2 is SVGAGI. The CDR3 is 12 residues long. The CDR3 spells CAVGQGDYEQYF. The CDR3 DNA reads TGTGCCGTGGGACAGGGGGACTACGAGCAGTACTTC.

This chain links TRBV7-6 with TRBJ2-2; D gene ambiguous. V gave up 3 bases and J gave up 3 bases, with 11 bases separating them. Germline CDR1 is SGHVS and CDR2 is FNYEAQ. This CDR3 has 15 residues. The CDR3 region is CASSFKADYTGELFF. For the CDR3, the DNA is TGTGCCAGCAGCTTCAAGGCAGACTACACCGGGGAGCTGTTTTTT.

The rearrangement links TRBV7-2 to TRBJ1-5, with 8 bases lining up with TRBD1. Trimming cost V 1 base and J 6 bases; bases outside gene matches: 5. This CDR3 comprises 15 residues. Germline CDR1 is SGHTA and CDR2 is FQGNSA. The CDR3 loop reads CASSLVSTGGQPQHF. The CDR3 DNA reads TGTGCCAGCAGCTTAGTGTCTACAGGGGGTCAGCCCCAGCATTTT.

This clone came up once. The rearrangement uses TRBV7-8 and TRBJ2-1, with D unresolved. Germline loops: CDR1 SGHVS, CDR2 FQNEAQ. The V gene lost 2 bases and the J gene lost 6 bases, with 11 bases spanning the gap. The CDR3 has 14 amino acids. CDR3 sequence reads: CASSLQVSGNEQFF. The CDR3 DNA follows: TGTGCCAGCAGCTTACAGGTCTCTGGCAATGAGCAGTTCTTC.

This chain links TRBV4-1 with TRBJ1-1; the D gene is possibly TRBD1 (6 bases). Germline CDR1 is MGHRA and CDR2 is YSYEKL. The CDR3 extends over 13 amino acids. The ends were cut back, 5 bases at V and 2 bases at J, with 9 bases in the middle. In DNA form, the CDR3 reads TGCGCCAGCAGCAGGGGGGGAAACACTGAAGCTTTCTTT. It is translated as CASSRGGNTEAFF.

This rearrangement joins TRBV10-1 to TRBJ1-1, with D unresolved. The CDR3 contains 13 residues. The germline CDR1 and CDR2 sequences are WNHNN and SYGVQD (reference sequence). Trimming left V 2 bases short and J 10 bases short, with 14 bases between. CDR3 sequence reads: CASSEVAGIRAFF. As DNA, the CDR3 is TGCGCCAGCAGTGAGGTTGCAGGCATTAGAGCTTTCTTT.

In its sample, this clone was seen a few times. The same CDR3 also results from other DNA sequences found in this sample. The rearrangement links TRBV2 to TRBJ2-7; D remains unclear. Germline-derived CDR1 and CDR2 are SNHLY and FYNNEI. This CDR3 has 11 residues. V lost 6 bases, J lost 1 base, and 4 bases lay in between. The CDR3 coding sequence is TGTGCCAGCAGCCTTTCCTACGAGCAGTACTTC. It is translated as CASSLSYEQYF.

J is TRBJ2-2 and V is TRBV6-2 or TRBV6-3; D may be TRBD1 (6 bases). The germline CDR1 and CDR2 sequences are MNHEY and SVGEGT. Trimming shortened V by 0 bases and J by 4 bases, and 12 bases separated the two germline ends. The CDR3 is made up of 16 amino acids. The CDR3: CASSYSPGARTGELFF. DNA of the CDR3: TGTGCCAGCAGTTACTCTCCAGGGGCCCGCACCGGGGAGCTGTTTTTT.

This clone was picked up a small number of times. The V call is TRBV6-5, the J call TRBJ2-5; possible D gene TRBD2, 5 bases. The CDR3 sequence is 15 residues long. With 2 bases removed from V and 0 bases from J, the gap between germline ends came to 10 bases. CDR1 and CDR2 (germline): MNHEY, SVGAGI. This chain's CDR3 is CASSYKGAYQETQYF. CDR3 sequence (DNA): TGTGCCAGCAGTTACAAGGGAGCCTACCAAGAGACCCAGTACTTC.

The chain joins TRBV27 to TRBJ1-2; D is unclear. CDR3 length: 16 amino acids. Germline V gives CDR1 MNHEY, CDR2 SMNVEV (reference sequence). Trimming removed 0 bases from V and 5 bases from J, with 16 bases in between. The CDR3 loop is CASSLSGRTLRYGYTF. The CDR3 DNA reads TGTGCCAGCAGTTTATCGGGGAGGACCCTCCGTTATGGCTACACCTTC.

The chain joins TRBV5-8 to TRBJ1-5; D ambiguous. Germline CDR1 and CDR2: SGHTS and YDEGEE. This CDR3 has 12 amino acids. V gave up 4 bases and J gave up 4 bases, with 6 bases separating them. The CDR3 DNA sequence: TGTGCCAGCAGCCCAGCGAATCAGCCCCAGCATTTT. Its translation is CASSPANQPQHF.

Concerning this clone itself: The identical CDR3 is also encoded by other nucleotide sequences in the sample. The CDR3: CASSEGQGAYEQYF. The CDR3, as DNA: TGTGCCAGCAGCGAAGGACAGGGGGCCTACGAGCAGTACTTC. J is TRBJ2-7 and V is TRBV9, with TRBD1 identical over 10 bases. Trimming at V came to 3 bases and at J to 2 bases, leaving 2 bases not matched to a gene. The germline V gene encodes CDR1 SGDLS and CDR2 YYNGEE. This CDR3 has 14 residues.

The CDR3 DNA is TGTGCCAGCAGCTTGCGTCTGAACACTGAAGCTTTCTTT. It yields the protein CASSLRLNTEAFF. This chain joins TRBV7-2 and TRBJ1-1; D gene uncertain. CDR1 and CDR2 from the germline V gene are SGHTA and FQGNSA. CDR3 length: 13 amino acids. With 3 bases removed from V and 0 bases from J, the gap between germline ends came to 5 bases.

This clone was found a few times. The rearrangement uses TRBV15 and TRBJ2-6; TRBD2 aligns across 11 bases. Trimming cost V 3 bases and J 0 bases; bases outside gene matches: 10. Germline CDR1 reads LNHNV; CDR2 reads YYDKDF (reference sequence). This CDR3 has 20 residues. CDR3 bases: TGTGCCACCAGCAGCCTTATCGGGACTAGCGGTTTCTCTGGGGCCAACGTCCTGACTTTC. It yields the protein CATSSLIGTSGFSGANVLTF.

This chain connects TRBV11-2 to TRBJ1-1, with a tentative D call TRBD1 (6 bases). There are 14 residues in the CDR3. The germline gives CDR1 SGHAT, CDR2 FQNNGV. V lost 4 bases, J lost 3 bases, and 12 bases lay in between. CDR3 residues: CASSSTGFHTEAFF. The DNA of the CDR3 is TGTGCCAGCAGCTCCACAGGGTTTCACACTGAAGCTTTCTTT.

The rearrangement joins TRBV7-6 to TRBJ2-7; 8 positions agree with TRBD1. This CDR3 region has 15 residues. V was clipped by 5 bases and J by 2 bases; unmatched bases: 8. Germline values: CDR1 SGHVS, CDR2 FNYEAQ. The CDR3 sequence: CASSPRQQGAYEQYF. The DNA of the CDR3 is TGTGCCAGCAGCCCACGTCAACAGGGGGCCTACGAGCAGTACTTC.

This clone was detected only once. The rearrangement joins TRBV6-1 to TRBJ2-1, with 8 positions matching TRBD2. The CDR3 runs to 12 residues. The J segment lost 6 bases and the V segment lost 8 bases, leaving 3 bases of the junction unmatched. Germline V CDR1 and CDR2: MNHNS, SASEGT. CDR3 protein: CASAGGPNEQFF. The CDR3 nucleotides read TGTGCCAGCGCGGGGGGTCCCAATGAGCAGTTCTTC.

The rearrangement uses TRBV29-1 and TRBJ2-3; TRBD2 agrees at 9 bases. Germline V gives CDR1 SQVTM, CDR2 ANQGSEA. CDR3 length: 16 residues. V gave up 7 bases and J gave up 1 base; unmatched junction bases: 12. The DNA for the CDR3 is TGCAGCGCCCGGCGAGCGGGAGGCCATCGCACAGATACGCAGTATTTT. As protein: CSARRAGGHRTDTQYF.

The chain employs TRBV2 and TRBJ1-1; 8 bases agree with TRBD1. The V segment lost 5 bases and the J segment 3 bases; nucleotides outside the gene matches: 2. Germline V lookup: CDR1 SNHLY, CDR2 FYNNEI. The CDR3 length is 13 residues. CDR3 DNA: TGTGCCAGCAGTCTGACAGGGGACACTGAAGCTTTCTTT. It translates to CASSLTGDTEAFF.

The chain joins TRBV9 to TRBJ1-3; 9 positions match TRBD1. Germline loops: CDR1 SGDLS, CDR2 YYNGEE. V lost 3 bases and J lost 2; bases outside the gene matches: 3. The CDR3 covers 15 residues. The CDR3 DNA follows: TGTGCCAGCAGCGAGGGACAGGGAGCTGGAAACACCATATATTTT. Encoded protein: CASSEGQGAGNTIYF. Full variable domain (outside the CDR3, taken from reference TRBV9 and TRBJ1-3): DSGVTQTPKHLITATGQRVTLRCSPRSGDLSVYWYQQSLDQGLQFLIQYYNGEERAKGNILERFSAQQFPDLHSELNLSSLELGDSALYFCASSEGQGAGNTIYFGEGSWLTVV.

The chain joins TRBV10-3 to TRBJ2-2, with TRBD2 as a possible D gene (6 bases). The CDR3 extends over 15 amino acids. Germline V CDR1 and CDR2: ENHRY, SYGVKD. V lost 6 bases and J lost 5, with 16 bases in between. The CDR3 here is CAIRSGGERTGELFF. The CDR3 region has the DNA TGTGCCATCAGGTCGGGCGGGGAGAGAACCGGGGAGCTGTTTTTT.

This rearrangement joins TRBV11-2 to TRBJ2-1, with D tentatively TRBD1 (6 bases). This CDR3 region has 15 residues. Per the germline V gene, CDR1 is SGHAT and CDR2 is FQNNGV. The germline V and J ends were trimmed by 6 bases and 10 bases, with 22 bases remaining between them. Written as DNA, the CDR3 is TGTGCCAGCAGTAGTTTTTTGGGGGCCCTACAGGAGCAGTTCTTC. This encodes CASSSFLGALQEQFF.

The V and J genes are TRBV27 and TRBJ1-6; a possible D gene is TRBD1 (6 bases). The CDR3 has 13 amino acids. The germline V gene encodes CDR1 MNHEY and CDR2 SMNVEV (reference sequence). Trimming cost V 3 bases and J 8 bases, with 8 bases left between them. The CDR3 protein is CASSFTGHSPLHF. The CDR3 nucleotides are TGTGCCAGCAGTTTTACAGGGCATTCACCCCTCCACTTT.

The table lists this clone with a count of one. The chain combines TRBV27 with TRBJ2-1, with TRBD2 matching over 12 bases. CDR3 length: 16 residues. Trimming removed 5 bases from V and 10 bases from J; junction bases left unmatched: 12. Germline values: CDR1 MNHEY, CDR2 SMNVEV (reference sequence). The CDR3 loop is CASSPWTSGTRGEQFF. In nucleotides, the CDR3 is TGTGCCAGCAGTCCCTGGACTAGCGGGACCAGAGGGGAGCAGTTCTTC.

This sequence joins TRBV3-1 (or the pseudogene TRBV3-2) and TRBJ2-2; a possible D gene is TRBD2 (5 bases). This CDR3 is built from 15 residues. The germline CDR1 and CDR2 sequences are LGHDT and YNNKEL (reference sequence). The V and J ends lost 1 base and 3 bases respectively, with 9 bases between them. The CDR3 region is CASSQGERYTGELFF. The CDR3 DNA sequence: TGTGCCAGCAGCCAAGGGGAGCGCTACACCGGGGAGCTGTTTTTT.

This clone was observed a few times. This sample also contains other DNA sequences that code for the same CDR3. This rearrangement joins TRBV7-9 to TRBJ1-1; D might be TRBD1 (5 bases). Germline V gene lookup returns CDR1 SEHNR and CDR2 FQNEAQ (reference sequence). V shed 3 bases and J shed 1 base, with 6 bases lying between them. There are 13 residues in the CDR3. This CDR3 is CASSFTGNTEAFF. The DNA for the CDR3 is TGTGCCAGCAGCTTCACAGGGAACACTGAAGCTTTCTTT.

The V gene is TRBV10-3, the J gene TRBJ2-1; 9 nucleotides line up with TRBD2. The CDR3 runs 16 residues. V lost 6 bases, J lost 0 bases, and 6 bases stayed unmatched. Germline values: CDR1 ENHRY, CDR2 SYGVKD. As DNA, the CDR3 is TGTGCCATCAGCACTAGCGGGCGTTCCTCCTACAATGAGCAGTTCTTC. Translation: CAISTSGRSSYNEQFF.

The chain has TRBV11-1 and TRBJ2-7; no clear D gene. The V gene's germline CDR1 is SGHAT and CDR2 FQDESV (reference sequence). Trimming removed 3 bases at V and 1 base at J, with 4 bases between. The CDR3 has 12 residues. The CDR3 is CASSFMSYEQYF. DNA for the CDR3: TGTGCCAGCAGCTTCATGTCCTACGAGCAGTACTTC.